The present entry profiles one T cell receptor beta chain with its context. TCRdb re-derived calls from the reads in MiXCR, one entry per CDR3 protein. This sample has 200,000 or so distinct CDR3 sequences; roughly 27% occur once, and the top ten carry roughly 31%. The source of the sample is a study of T cell repertoires in cytomegalovirus infection. The wider study: Public TCR beta signatures marked donors with CMV infection and the matching HLA.

Germline CDR1 and CDR2: SNHLY and FYNNEI. V lost 7 bases to trimming and J lost 5 bases; unmatched junction nucleotides: 7. The length of the CDR3 is 14 residues. The sample was PBMCs. The rearrangement links TRBV2 to TRBJ2-1; 8 bases match TRBD2. The clonotype comes from a human donor in good health (CMV status not recorded). Some clones in this sample may be carry-over from other donors' samples. CDR3 nucleotides: TGTGCCAGCAATGGCGGGGGGCGTCACAATGAGCAGTTCTTC. Residues: CASNGGGRHNEQFF.